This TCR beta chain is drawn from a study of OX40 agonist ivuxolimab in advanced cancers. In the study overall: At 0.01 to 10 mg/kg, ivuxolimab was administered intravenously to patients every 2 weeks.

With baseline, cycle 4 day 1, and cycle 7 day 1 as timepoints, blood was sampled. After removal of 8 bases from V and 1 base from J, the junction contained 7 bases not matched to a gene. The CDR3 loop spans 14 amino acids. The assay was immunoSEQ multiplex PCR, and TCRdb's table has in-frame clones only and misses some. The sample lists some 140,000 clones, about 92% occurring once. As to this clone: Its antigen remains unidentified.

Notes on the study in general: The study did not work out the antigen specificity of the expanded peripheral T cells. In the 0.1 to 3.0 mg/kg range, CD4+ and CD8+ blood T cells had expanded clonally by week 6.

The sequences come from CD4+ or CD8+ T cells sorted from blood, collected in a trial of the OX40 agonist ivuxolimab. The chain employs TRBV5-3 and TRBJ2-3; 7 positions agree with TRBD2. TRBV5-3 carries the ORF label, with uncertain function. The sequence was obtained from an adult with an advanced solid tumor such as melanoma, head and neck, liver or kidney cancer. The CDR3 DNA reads TGTGCCAGCAGCCCGGGACTACGCACAGATACGCAGTATTTT. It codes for CASSPGLRTDTQYF.